One and the same sample provided the 15 T cell receptor beta chains below, sequenced in a study of PD-L1 blockade in urothelial cancer. Libraries were prepared by immunoSEQ multiplex PCR; TCRdb keeps only in-frame clonotypes and omits some of them. This sample has more than 60,000 clones, with 88% found just once. The sample's time point: peripheral blood 6 weeks after treatment start. The source material was PBMCs, sampled around atezolizumab (anti-PD-L1) treatment. All receptors derive from a man aged 60-69 years with urothelial cancer.

V is TRBV15 and J is TRBJ1-4, with D tentatively TRBD1 (5 bases). CDR3 size: 14 residues. CDR1 is LNHNV and CDR2 is YYDKDF in the germline V gene (reference sequence). V lost 1 base and J 6 bases, leaving 9 bases between the germline ends. For the CDR3, the DNA is TGTGCCACCAGCAGAGGGGCAGGGTATGAAAAACTGTTTTTT. Amino acid sequence: CATSRGAGYEKLFF.

The CDR3 DNA reads TGTGCCAGCAGCTTAGAGGACACGAGCTCCTACAATGAGCAGTTCTTC. Its translation is CASSLEDTSSYNEQFF. The chain joins TRBV7-9 to TRBJ2-1; weak D call: TRBD1 (5 bases). The CDR3 loop spans 16 amino acids. Between the trimmed V and J ends, which lost 1 base and 0 bases, there was a span of 10 bases. Germline V CDR1 and CDR2: SEHNR, FQNEAQ (reference sequence).

CDR3 in amino acids: CAISVTVEQYF. Here the CDR3 DNA reads TGTGCCATCAGTGTTACAGTCGAGCAGTACTTC. The V call is TRBV10-3, the J call TRBJ2-7, with D uncertain. The CDR3 has 11 amino acids. V was cut by 4 bases and J by 6 bases, with 7 bases left in between. Per the germline V gene, CDR1 is ENHRY and CDR2 is SYGVKD.

V usage is TRBV19 and J usage is TRBJ2-1; 8 nucleotides align to TRBD2. V dropped 1 base and J dropped 10; count of bases not matched to a gene: 6. This CDR3 region has 14 residues. CDR1 and CDR2 (germline): LNHDA, SQIVND (reference sequence). CDR3 in amino acids: CASSIGSGKEEQFF. The CDR3 nucleotides are TGTGCCAGTAGTATAGGTAGCGGGAAGGAGGAGCAGTTCTTC.

The chain has TRBV5-4 and TRBJ2-7; 7 bases agree with TRBD1. V was clipped by 5 bases and J by 5 bases; unmatched bases: 10. The CDR3 runs 14 residues. Germline lookup yields CDR1 SGHNT and CDR2 YYREEE (reference sequence). As DNA, the CDR3 is TGTGCCAGCAGGCCCCATCAGGGGGTAGACGAGCAGTACTTC. It translates to CASRPHQGVDEQYF.

The gene calls are TRBV9 and TRBJ2-1; D is perhaps TRBD2 (6 bases). Trimming removed 7 bases from V and 8 bases from J, with 16 bases in between. The CDR3 extends over 13 amino acids. The germline CDR1 and CDR2 sequences are SGDLS and YYNGEE. The CDR3 DNA reads TGTGCCAGCGGCGGGGCCACCGTTGATGAGCAGTTCTTC. This sequence encodes CASGGATVDEQFF.

The rearrangement uses TRBV29-1 and TRBJ2-7; D might be TRBD1 (6 bases). V lost 7 bases and J 7 bases, leaving 20 bases between the germline ends. The CDR3 contains 13 residues. The germline V gene has CDR1 SQVTM and CDR2 ANQGSEA. CDR3 nucleotide sequence: TGCAGCGGAAGCAGGGGAGTGAATCGGGAGCAGTACTTC. Encoded protein: CSGSRGVNREQYF.

V and J are TRBV15 and TRBJ2-5, with D possibly TRBD2 on 5 matching bases. From germline, CDR1 is LNHNV and CDR2 YYDKDF (reference sequence). The CDR3 length is 16 residues. The V and J ends lost 0 bases and 10 bases respectively, with 21 bases between them. Here the CDR3 DNA reads TGTGCCACCAGCAGAGATATCAGCACAACGAAGAGCGGCCAGTACTTC. Translated: CATSRDISTTKSGQYF. Based on the CDR3 plus reference TRBV15 and TRBJ2-5, the full variable domain is DAMVIQNPRYQVTQFGKPVTLSCSQTLNHNVMYWYQQKSSQAPKLLFHYYDKDFNNEADTPDNFQSRRPNTSFCFLDIRSPGLGDTAMYLCATSRDISTTKSGQYFGPGTRLLVL.

This clone showed up just a few times. The chain combines TRBV5-1 with TRBJ1-5; weak D call: TRBD1 (6 bases). Germline values: CDR1 SGHRS, CDR2 YFSETQ. Trimming took 4 bases from V and 5 from J, leaving 10 bases between them. The CDR3 length is 13 residues. The CDR3 region has the DNA TGCGCCAGCAGCCTTGGACAGTATCAGCCCCAGCATTTT. It translates to CASSLGQYQPQHF.

This chain connects TRBV10-3 to TRBJ1-5; D call uncertain. Trimming stripped 0 bases from V and 0 bases from J, with 6 bases between. Germline lookup yields CDR1 ENHRY and CDR2 SYGVKD. This CDR3 has 15 residues. For the CDR3, the DNA is TGTGCCATCAGTGAGTCGAGCCTTAGCAATCAGCCCCAGCATTTT. This gives the protein CAISESSLSNQPQHF.

V and J are TRBV5-8 and TRBJ2-1; 9 positions match TRBD1. V was clipped by 0 bases and J by 9 bases; unmatched bases: 4. The CDR3 is 14 residues long. The germline V gene has CDR1 SGHTS and CDR2 YDEGEE. CDR3 nucleotides: TGTGCCAGCAGCTTGGAGGGACAGGGTTTTGAGCAGTTCTTC. It codes for CASSLEGQGFEQFF.

This chain connects TRBV5-6 to TRBJ2-7; possibly TRBD1 for D (6 bases). This CDR3 region has 14 residues. Germline CDR1 reads SGHDT; CDR2 reads YYEEEE. V dropped 2 bases and J dropped 0 bases, with 9 bases sitting between them. The CDR3 loop is CASSFRGGSYEQYF. In DNA form, the CDR3 reads TGTGCCAGCAGCTTTCGAGGGGGCTCCTACGAGCAGTACTTC.

The chain carries TRBV7-8 and TRBJ2-5; 8 bases map to TRBD2. The CDR3 is 12 residues long. CDR1 is SGHVS, CDR2 FQNEAQ, per germline. The V segment lost 8 bases and the J segment 7 bases; nucleotides outside the gene matches: 6. In DNA, the CDR3 is TGTGCCAGCGGGAGCGGGAGACCGACCCAGTACTTC. Translated, it gives CASGSGRPTQYF. Using reference TRBV7-8 and TRBJ2-5 for the parts outside the CDR3, the full variable domain is GAGVSQSPRYKVAKRGQDVALRCDPISGHVSLFWYQQALGQGPEFLTYFQNEAQLDKSGLPSDRFFAERPEGSVSTLKIQRTQQEDSAVYLCASGSGRPTQYFGPGTRLLVL.

V gene TRBV11-3 combines with J gene TRBJ1-1, with 7 bases matching TRBD1. This CDR3 is 14 amino acids long. Trimming took 2 bases from V and 6 from J; bases not matched to a gene: 6. Germline assignment: CDR1 SGHNT and CDR2 YENEEA. CDR3 protein: CASSLLTGRSEAFF. The CDR3 coding sequence is TGTGCCAGCAGCTTACTGACAGGGCGGTCTGAAGCTTTCTTT.

The rearrangement uses TRBV6-6 and TRBJ2-1, with 8 nucleotides matching TRBD1. V lost 7 bases to trimming and J lost 7 bases; unmatched junction nucleotides: 3. This CDR3 is 12 amino acids long. Germline loops: CDR1 MNHNY, CDR2 SVGAGI (reference sequence). In nucleotides, the CDR3 is TGTGCCAGCACCCGGACAGGGAATGAGCAGTTCTTC. It encodes CASTRTGNEQFF.